This T cell receptor (beta chain) comes out of a study of CD8+ T cells in alopecia areata. Study-wide background: The drug, tofacitinib, lasted 6 to 18 months, followed by 6 months off drug. General study points: Across lesional scalp, and particularly alopecia totalis/universalis, clonality surpassed that of normal scalp. With just one nonresponder, it is still uncertain whether baseline CD8+ expansion relates to response. Tofacitinib did not eliminate many expanded lesional clones from scalp or blood.

This CDR3 has 14 residues. Germline V gene data show CDR1 as SGHDT and CDR2 as YYEEEE. Trimming took 4 bases from V and 4 from J, leaving 13 bases between them. As concerns this clone: Its matching antigen is unknown.

Stated treatment: oral pan-JAK inhibitor, 5-10 mg twice daily. Extracted from the samples, RNA was reverse transcribed into cDNA to serve as the sequencing template. Generated by immunoSEQ multiplex PCR, the TCRdb table keeps only in-frame clones and is missing some. This table has 200,000 to 250,000 clones, over 60% appearing once. The sequence derives from a human donor with alopecia areata. The chain joins TRBV5-6 to TRBJ2-3, with D perhaps TRBD2 (6 bases). Sequenced material: CD4+ T cells sorted from blood, taken at week 4, from a patient treated with tofacitinib. The CDR3 DNA is TGTGCCAGCAGCCCACGACTAGAGGCAGATACGCAGTATTTT. It translates to CASSPRLEADTQYF.